The 16 T cell receptor beta chains below all came from one sample that was sequenced in a study of blood T cell repertoires in COVID-19. Profiling relied on immunoSEQ multiplex PCR, and the TCRdb table lists in-frame clones only, not all of them. Here the sample spans about 230,000 clones, more than 75% being singletons. The sample taken for sequencing was peripheral blood. These receptors were collected from a man in his fifties or sixties with COVID-19, enrolled during active disease.

This chain links TRBV19 with TRBJ2-1; D might be TRBD1 (7 bases). CDR3 length: 15 residues. Trimming removed 3 bases at V and 7 bases at J, with 16 bases between. CDR1 and CDR2 (germline): LNHDA, SQIVND (reference sequence). Here the CDR3 reads CASSIRWQGGNEQFF. CDR3 bases: TGTGCCAGTAGTATTCGTTGGCAGGGGGGAAATGAGCAGTTCTTC.

This clone has a handful of counts. V usage is TRBV19 and J usage is TRBJ2-7, with 8 bases aligning to TRBD1. V shed 2 bases and J 6 bases; nucleotides not matched to a gene: 6. This CDR3 is built from 14 residues. Germline lookup yields CDR1 LNHDA and CDR2 SQIVND (reference sequence). The CDR3 DNA follows: TGTGCCAGTAGTATACAGGGGGCGCATAGCGAGCAGTACTTC. This codes for CASSIQGAHSEQYF.

This clone appeared once. The V gene is TRBV12-3 or TRBV12-4, the J gene TRBJ2-7, with D possibly TRBD1 on 6 matching bases. The CDR3 runs 13 residues. Between the trimmed V and J ends, which lost 6 bases and 5 bases, there was a span of 14 bases. Here the CDR3 DNA reads TGTGCCAGCAGACCGGGACAATTCGACGAGCAGTACTTC. Residues: CASRPGQFDEQYF.

V gene TRBV24-1 combines with J gene TRBJ2-6, with 12 bases lining up with TRBD1. V lost 5 bases, J lost 2 bases, and 9 bases stayed unmatched. The CDR3 totals 19 residues. Germline loops: CDR1 KGHDR, CDR2 SFDVKD. The CDR3: CATSATPGQGATGANVLTF. CDR3 nucleotides: TGTGCCACCAGTGCCACACCGGGACAGGGGGCTACTGGGGCCAACGTCCTGACTTTC.

This clone was detected a few times. J is TRBJ1-1 and V is TRBV19; a weak D match, TRBD1 (6 bases). V was clipped by 1 base and J by 4 bases, with 10 bases between them. Germline V gene sequence: CDR1 LNHDA, CDR2 SQIVND (reference sequence). The length of the CDR3 is 14 residues. Here the CDR3 DNA reads TGTGCCAGTAGTATAGTAACAGGGACCACTGAAGCTTTCTTT. It is translated as CASSIVTGTTEAFF.

V gene TRBV25-1 combines with J gene TRBJ2-1, with 7 bases that match TRBD2. Germline CDR1 MGHDK, CDR2 SYGVNS. The length of the CDR3 is 15 residues. V dropped 5 bases and J dropped 3; count of bases not matched to a gene: 7. CDR3 in amino acids: CASSRAGDLYNEQFF. The CDR3 region has the DNA TGTGCCAGCAGTCGGGCGGGGGACCTCTACAATGAGCAGTTCTTC.

This chain links TRBV7-6 with TRBJ2-2, with TRBD2 matching 9 bases. The V gene's germline CDR1 is SGHVS and CDR2 FNYEAQ. V lost 1 base, J lost 1 base, and 1 base stayed unmatched. CDR3 length: 16 amino acids. CDR3 DNA sequence: TGTGCCAGCAGCTTAGGACTAGCGGAGAACACCGGGGAGCTGTTTTTT. Encoded protein: CASSLGLAENTGELFF.

This sequence joins TRBV30 and TRBJ1-1; 7 bases line up with TRBD1. From germline, CDR1 is GTSNPN and CDR2 SVGIG (reference sequence). Losses at the gene ends were 0 bases for V and 9 bases for J; bases not matched to a gene: 13. The CDR3 is 15 amino acids. CDR3 DNA: TGTGCCTGGAGTGTATCTCCAGCGACAGGGATGAAAGCTTTCTTT. Translating gives CAWSVSPATGMKAFF.

This chain joins TRBV6-2 or TRBV6-3 and TRBJ2-6, with D perhaps matching TRBD1 (5 bases). V was shortened by 4 bases and J by 0 bases, with 13 bases between the two germline ends. The germline V gene encodes CDR1 MNHEY and CDR2 SVGEGT. The CDR3 totals 17 residues. CDR3 bases: TGTGCCAGCAGTTCCCGCCCACAGGTCTCTGGGGCCAACGTCCTGACTTTC. Amino acids: CASSSRPQVSGANVLTF.

The chain links TRBV6-4 to TRBJ2-3, with 9 bases aligning to TRBD2. The V gene end was trimmed by 6 bases and the J gene end by 2 bases; junction bases not matched to a gene: 9. The germline V gene has CDR1 MRHNA and CDR2 SNTAGT. The CDR3 spans 16 residues. The CDR3 region has the DNA TGTGCCAGCAGCGACGTGGGCGGGGGGGCCACAGATACGCAGTATTTT. It codes for CASSDVGGGATDTQYF.

The table lists this clone with a few counts. This sequence joins TRBV5-4 and TRBJ2-1, with TRBD1 matching 7 bases. The germline CDR1 and CDR2 sequences are SGHNT and YYREEE (reference sequence). With 4 bases clipped from V and 6 bases from J, the junction kept 4 bases outside the gene matches. The CDR3 contains 13 residues. The CDR3 bases are TGTGCCAGCAGCACAGACAGGGTCAATGAGCAGTTCTTC. It yields the protein CASSTDRVNEQFF.

J is TRBJ2-2 and V is TRBV12-2; TRBD2 is the table's D call, not checked against the DNA. TRBV12-2 is a recognized pseudogene. The CDR3 runs 20 residues. CDR3 region: CASRLAVISTSGYSNGELFF. Written as DNA, the CDR3 is TGTGCAAGTCGCTTAGCAGTGATCTCGACTAGCGGATATTCTAACGGGGAGCTGTTTTTT.

V gene TRBV7-2 combines with J gene TRBJ1-6; D gene unclear. The germline gives CDR1 SGHTA, CDR2 FQGNSA. The CDR3 loop spans 13 amino acids. Between the trimmed V and J ends, which lost 1 base and 10 bases, there was a span of 8 bases. CDR3 region: CASSLEEGSPLHF. CDR3 coding DNA: TGTGCCAGCAGCTTAGAGGAGGGATCACCCCTCCACTTT.

The genes are TRBV7-9 and TRBJ2-7, with a possible D match to TRBD2 (5 bases). V gave up 5 bases and J gave up 3 bases, with 11 bases separating them. The CDR3 totals 13 residues. In germline, CDR1 is SEHNR, CDR2 FQNEAQ (reference sequence). The CDR3 loop is CASSRGIGYEQYF. For the CDR3, the DNA is TGTGCCAGCAGCCGAGGGATTGGCTACGAGCAGTACTTC.

The chain couples TRBV30 to TRBJ2-4; 8 positions match TRBD1. Germline CDR1 is GTSNPN and CDR2 is SVGIG (reference sequence). The CDR3 sequence is 14 residues long. V lost 3 bases, J lost 8 bases, and 9 bases stayed unmatched. The CDR3 sequence: CAWSQTGVQDIQYF. In nucleotides, the CDR3 is TGTGCCTGGAGCCAGACAGGGGTTCAGGACATTCAGTACTTC.

The rearrangement joins TRBV2 to TRBJ1-4; TRBD1 matches at 8 bases. This CDR3 is 14 amino acids long. The V and J ends lost 5 bases and 6 bases, in that order; junction bases with no gene match: 5. Germline values: CDR1 SNHLY, CDR2 FYNNEI. CDR3 sequence (DNA): TGTGCCAGCAGTCAGGACAGGGACGATGAAAAACTGTTTTTT. Protein: CASSQDRDDEKLFF.